Each of the 29 T cell receptor beta chains below was sequenced from the same sample in a study of shared clonotypes between healthy human individuals. Using immunoSEQ multiplex PCR, the repertoire was profiled, and TCRdb retains in-frame clones only, with some absent. The sample has some 2,500,000 clones; less than 95% are singletons. Sequenced sample: naive CD4+ T cells from PBMCs. Subset described: CD45RA+ positively selected. The receptors come from a man aged 18 to 30 in good health. Some clones in this sample may be carry-over from other donors' samples.

The V gene is TRBV4-3, the J gene TRBJ2-5, with 8 positions matching TRBD1. The trim removed 2 bases at V and 5 bases at J, leaving 7 bases unmatched. CDR1 is LGHNA and CDR2 is YSLEER in the germline V gene. CDR3 size: 15 residues. The CDR3 DNA reads TGCGCCAGCAGCCAACAACAGGGGGTACGGGAGACCCAGTACTTC. Translation: CASSQQQGVRETQYF.

In the case of this clone: Other nucleotide sequences from this sample produce the same CDR3. This rearrangement joins TRBV28 to TRBJ2-3, with D hard to call. Trimming took 3 bases from V and 4 from J, leaving 5 bases between them. The CDR3 has 12 amino acids. CDR1 and CDR2 from the germline V gene are MDHEN and SYDVKM. CDR3 loop: CASSLSADTQYF. In nucleotides, the CDR3 is TGTGCCAGCAGTTTGTCCGCAGATACGCAGTATTTT. The full variable domain, in which reference TRBV28 and TRBJ2-3 provide the parts outside the CDR3, is DVKVTQSSRYLVKRTGEKVFLECVQDMDHENMFWYRQDPGLGLRLIYFSYDVKMKEKGDIPEGYSVSREKKERFSLILESASTNQTSMYLCASSLSADTQYFGPGTRLTVL.

About this clone: The same CDR3 is also encoded by other DNA sequences in this sample. The CDR3, as DNA: TGTGCCAGCAGCTTAGACAGGGGTGATCAGCCCCAGCATTTT. The encoded protein is CASSLDRGDQPQHF. The chain combines TRBV5-4 with TRBJ1-5; TRBD1 agrees at 8 bases. V was pared by 2 bases and J by 5 bases, with 3 bases of the junction left unmatched. This CDR3 has 14 amino acids. Germline-derived CDR1 and CDR2 are SGHNT and YYREEE (reference sequence).

The V gene is TRBV18, the J gene TRBJ2-2; D may correspond to TRBD1 or TRBD2 (5 bases each). The length of the CDR3 is 14 residues. The germline gives CDR1 KGHSH, CDR2 LQKENI. V was trimmed by 5 bases and J by 5 bases, leaving 12 bases between them. Here the CDR3 reads CASSSGPTTGELFF. The CDR3 DNA is TGTGCCAGCTCATCGGGGCCTACTACCGGGGAGCTGTTTTTT.

Remarks on this clone: Different DNA sequences within this sample yield the same CDR3. CDR3 residues: CASSLEGGTGELFF. The CDR3 DNA follows: TGCGCCAGCAGCTTGGAAGGGGGCACCGGGGAGCTGTTTTTT. This sequence joins TRBV5-1 and TRBJ2-2, with D possibly matching TRBD1 (6 bases). The CDR3 is 14 residues long. Between the trimmed V and J ends, which lost 0 bases and 4 bases, there was a span of 7 bases. CDR1 and CDR2 (germline): SGHRS, YFSETQ.

This clone was seen only once. J is TRBJ1-2 and V is TRBV6-6, with D unresolved. The CDR3 contains 12 residues. The germline V gene has CDR1 MNHNY and CDR2 SVGAGI (reference sequence). The V and J ends lost 7 bases and 5 bases respectively, with 11 bases between them. DNA for the CDR3: TGTGCCAGCACCCAGCGAGTATATGGCTACACCTTC. Protein product: CASTQRVYGYTF.

The J gene is TRBJ2-5, the V gene TRBV1; the D call of TRBD1 is as the table states it, not checked on the DNA. TRBV1 is reported as a pseudogene. This CDR3 has 16 residues. CDR3 bases: TGCACCAGCAGCCAACCGGGACAGGGGGCAGGGGAGACCCAGTACTTC. Its translation is CTSSQPGQGAGETQYF.

The chain uses TRBV28 and TRBJ1-1, with D hard to call. Per the germline V gene, CDR1 is MDHEN and CDR2 is SYDVKM. The CDR3 is 14 residues long. Trimming cost V 6 bases and J 4 bases, with 15 bases left between them. The CDR3 is CASSQAGWGTEAFF. The DNA of the CDR3 is TGTGCCAGCAGCCAAGCGGGCTGGGGCACTGAAGCTTTCTTT.

V is TRBV28 and J is TRBJ2-1; 10 nucleotides line up with TRBD2. CDR1 and CDR2 from the germline V gene are MDHEN and SYDVKM. This CDR3 is 13 amino acids long. With 5 bases clipped from V and 8 bases from J, the junction kept 3 bases outside the gene matches. The CDR3 DNA reads TGTGCCAGCAGTGACGGGACTAGCGATGAGCAGTTCTTC. Protein product: CASSDGTSDEQFF. The variable domain in full, completed from reference TRBV28 and TRBJ2-1, reads DVKVTQSSRYLVKRTGEKVFLECVQDMDHENMFWYRQDPGLGLRLIYFSYDVKMKEKGDIPEGYSVSREKKERFSLILESASTNQTSMYLCASSDGTSDEQFFGPGTRLTVL.

The chain recombines TRBV7-3 with TRBJ2-1, with 13 bases aligning to TRBD2. From germline, CDR1 is SGHTA and CDR2 FQGTGA. The V gene end was trimmed by 2 bases and the J gene end by 8 bases; junction bases not matched to a gene: 9. This CDR3 has 17 residues. As DNA, the CDR3 is TGTGCCAGCAGCTTAGGACTAGCGGGGGACGAGGGCGATGAGCAGTTCTTC. Protein sequence: CASSLGLAGDEGDEQFF.

This clone has a single count. The V gene is TRBV9, the J gene TRBJ1-4, with 8 nucleotides matching TRBD1. Germline V CDR1 and CDR2: SGDLS, YYNGEE. CDR3 length equals 14 residues. Losses at the gene ends were 2 bases for V and 7 bases for J; bases not matched to a gene: 4. CDR3: CASSVDRGSEKLFF. The CDR3 DNA is TGTGCCAGCAGCGTCGACAGGGGAAGTGAAAAACTGTTTTTT.

The chain combines TRBV2 with TRBJ1-1; D remains unclear. CDR1 and CDR2 (germline): SNHLY, FYNNEI. This CDR3 comprises 14 residues. V was clipped by 4 bases and J by 0 bases, with 9 bases between them. CDR3 residues: CASSVMLMNTEAFF. DNA for the CDR3: TGTGCCAGCAGTGTAATGCTCATGAACACTGAAGCTTTCTTT.

This chain uses TRBV5-8 with TRBJ1-1; D not resolved. Trimming pared 7 bases from V and 0 bases from J, leaving 10 bases between. The V gene's germline CDR1 is SGHTS and CDR2 YDEGEE. This CDR3 spans 13 amino acids. In nucleotides, the CDR3 is TGTGCCAGCCAAAACACTCTGAACACTGAAGCTTTCTTT. Translation: CASQNTLNTEAFF.

The chain recombines TRBV4-3 with TRBJ2-5; D may be TRBD1 (5 bases). The closer fit of TRBJ2-7 to the DNA end suggests the J call may be wrong. The germline V gene encodes CDR1 LGHNA and CDR2 YSLEER. This CDR3 is built from 15 residues. This CDR3 reads CASSQGAGSPYEQYF. In nucleotides, the CDR3 is TGCGCCAGCAGCCAAGGGGCAGGGTCCCCCTACGAGCAGTACTTC.

This clone was picked up one time. J is TRBJ2-1 and V is TRBV5-4; 8 nucleotides align to TRBD2. Germline V gene sequence: CDR1 SGHNT, CDR2 YYREEE (reference sequence). V was pared by 0 bases and J by 4 bases, with 3 bases of the junction left unmatched. This CDR3 contains 15 residues. The CDR3 reads CASSLAGGRYNEQFF. The CDR3 region has the DNA TGTGCCAGCAGCTTGGCTGGCGGGAGGTACAATGAGCAGTTCTTC.

The CDR3 protein is CASSLGTSGFADTQYF. The CDR3 region has the DNA TGCGCCAGCAGCCTCGGGACTAGCGGGTTCGCAGATACGCAGTATTTT. The V gene is TRBV4-3, the J gene TRBJ2-3; 12 bases align to TRBD2. Germline assignment: CDR1 LGHNA and CDR2 YSLEER. This CDR3 has 16 amino acids. The V segment lost 4 bases and the J segment 4 bases; nucleotides outside the gene matches: 6.

The CDR3 loop is CASSPTQTGELFF. The DNA for the CDR3 is TGTGCCAGCAGCCCCACTCAGACCGGGGAGCTGTTTTTT. The rearrangement uses TRBV7-6 and TRBJ2-2; no clear D gene. The V gene lost 5 bases and the J gene lost 5 bases, with 9 bases spanning the gap. Per the germline V gene, CDR1 is SGHVS and CDR2 is FNYEAQ. The CDR3 runs 13 residues. The whole variable domain, filled in from reference TRBV7-6 and TRBJ2-2, reads GAGVSQSPRYKVTKRGQDVALRCDPISGHVSLYWYRQALGQGPEFLTYFNYEAQQDKSGLPNDRFSAERPEGSISTLTIQRTEQRDSAMYRCASSPTQTGELFFGEGSRLTVL.

V is TRBV28 and J is TRBJ2-2; tentatively, D is TRBD1 (8 bases). Trimming left V 7 bases short and J 5 bases short, with 20 bases between. The CDR3 has 16 residues. From germline, CDR1 is MDHEN and CDR2 SYDVKM. CDR3 DNA: TGTGCCAGCACCATACCTCACAGGGGGGGGACCGGGGAGCTGTTTTTT. Translating gives CASTIPHRGGTGELFF.

The CDR3 reads CASSTPGINYGYTF. The CDR3 bases are TGTGCCAGCAGCACCCCCGGGATTAACTATGGCTACACCTTC. The chain joins TRBV28 to TRBJ1-2, with no clear D. CDR1 is MDHEN and CDR2 is SYDVKM in the germline V gene. The CDR3 length is 14 residues. The germline V and J ends were trimmed by 6 bases and 1 base, with 12 bases remaining between them.

The chain is built from TRBV29-1 and TRBJ2-3, with 8 bases fitting TRBD2. The CDR3 spans 15 residues. Germline trimming cut 4 bases from V and 0 bases from J; bases unmatched to any gene: 6. In germline, CDR1 is SQVTM, CDR2 ANQGSEA. CDR3 sequence reads: CSVAGGAYSTDTQYF. CDR3 DNA sequence: TGCAGCGTTGCCGGGGGGGCGTACAGCACAGATACGCAGTATTTT.

Comment on this clone: Other DNA sequences in this specimen translate into the identical CDR3. The chain carries TRBV18 and TRBJ2-1; D is unclear. The CDR3 spans 15 residues. CDR1 KGHSH and CDR2 LQKENI come from the germline V gene. V lost 3 bases and J lost 0, with 9 bases in between. The CDR3 nucleotides are TGTGCCAGCTCACCCCGTGGTAGCTCCTACAATGAGCAGTTCTTC. As protein: CASSPRGSSYNEQFF.

This clone came up once. The chain combines TRBV5-4 with TRBJ2-3; perhaps TRBD2 as D (6 bases). The CDR3 runs to 15 residues. Per the germline V gene, CDR1 is SGHNT and CDR2 is YYREEE (reference sequence). The V and J ends lost 0 bases and 1 base respectively, with 9 bases between them. CDR3 in amino acids: CASSLGRGRTDTQYF. The CDR3 DNA reads TGTGCCAGCAGCTTGGGGCGGGGCCGCACAGATACGCAGTATTTT.

The rearrangement joins TRBV5-4 to TRBJ2-3; TRBD2 aligns across 10 bases. CDR3 length: 16 amino acids. Trimming removed 2 bases from V and 2 bases from J; junction bases left unmatched: 5. Germline V lookup: CDR1 SGHNT, CDR2 YYREEE (reference sequence). The CDR3 spells CASSFPSGSDTDTQYF. As DNA, the CDR3 is TGTGCCAGCAGCTTCCCTAGCGGGAGTGACACAGATACGCAGTATTTT.

V gene TRBV20-1 combines with J gene TRBJ2-1; D call uncertain. Germline CDR1 is DFQATT and CDR2 is SNEGSKA (reference sequence). This CDR3 is 10 amino acids long. The germline V and J ends were trimmed by 3 bases and 9 bases, with 6 bases remaining between them. The CDR3 loop is CSASRIEQFF. As DNA, the CDR3 is TGCAGTGCTAGTAGGATTGAGCAGTTCTTC.

This chain uses TRBV28 with TRBJ1-2, with D perhaps TRBD1 (5 bases). Trimming stripped 6 bases from V and 7 bases from J, with 12 bases between. Germline V gene lookup returns CDR1 MDHEN and CDR2 SYDVKM. The CDR3 runs 12 residues. This CDR3 reads CASRNGAGGYTF. The DNA for the CDR3 is TGTGCCAGCAGGAACGGGGCGGGTGGCTACACCTTC.

V and J are TRBV6-6 and TRBJ2-5; D is undetermined. The CDR3 totals 12 residues. The ends were cut back, 2 bases at V and 6 bases at J, with 7 bases in the middle. Looked up from germline, CDR1 is MNHNY and CDR2 is SVGAGI (reference sequence). The CDR3 nucleotides are TGTGCCAGCAGTTACGCGATCCAGACCCAGTACTTC. It encodes CASSYAIQTQYF.

The chain carries TRBV5-5 and TRBJ2-7, with TRBD1 matching over 7 bases. The CDR3 consists of 14 residues. From germline, CDR1 is SGHKS and CDR2 YYEKEE (reference sequence). J was trimmed by 5 bases and V by 4 bases; bases with no gene match: 9. The CDR3 here is CASSRGQLVHEQYF. In DNA form, the CDR3 reads TGTGCCAGCAGCAGGGGACAGCTAGTCCACGAGCAGTACTTC. Full variable domain (outside the CDR3, taken from reference TRBV5-5 and TRBJ2-7): DAGVTQSPTHLIKTRGQQVTLRCSPISGHKSVSWYQQVLGQGPQFIFQYYEKEERGRGNFPDRFSARQFPNYSSELNVNALLLGDSALYLCASSRGQLVHEQYFGPGTRLTVT.

J is TRBJ2-3 and V is TRBV10-3; TRBD2 matches at 11 bases. Unmatched junction bases numbered 7, after V lost 8 bases and J lost 6 bases. The CDR3 sequence is 14 residues long. Germline CDR1 reads ENHRY; CDR2 reads SYGVKD. The CDR3: CAIGPGTSGDTQYF. The CDR3 nucleotides read TGTGCCATCGGCCCAGGGACTAGCGGCGATACGCAGTATTTT.

The chain carries TRBV2 and TRBJ1-5, with no clear D. The ends were cut back, 6 bases at V and 6 bases at J, with 9 bases in the middle. Per germline, CDR1 SNHLY and CDR2 FYNNEI. CDR3 length equals 12 residues. The CDR3 DNA follows: TGTGCCAGCAGGAAGGCGACTCAGCCCCAGCATTTT. It translates to CASRKATQPQHF.